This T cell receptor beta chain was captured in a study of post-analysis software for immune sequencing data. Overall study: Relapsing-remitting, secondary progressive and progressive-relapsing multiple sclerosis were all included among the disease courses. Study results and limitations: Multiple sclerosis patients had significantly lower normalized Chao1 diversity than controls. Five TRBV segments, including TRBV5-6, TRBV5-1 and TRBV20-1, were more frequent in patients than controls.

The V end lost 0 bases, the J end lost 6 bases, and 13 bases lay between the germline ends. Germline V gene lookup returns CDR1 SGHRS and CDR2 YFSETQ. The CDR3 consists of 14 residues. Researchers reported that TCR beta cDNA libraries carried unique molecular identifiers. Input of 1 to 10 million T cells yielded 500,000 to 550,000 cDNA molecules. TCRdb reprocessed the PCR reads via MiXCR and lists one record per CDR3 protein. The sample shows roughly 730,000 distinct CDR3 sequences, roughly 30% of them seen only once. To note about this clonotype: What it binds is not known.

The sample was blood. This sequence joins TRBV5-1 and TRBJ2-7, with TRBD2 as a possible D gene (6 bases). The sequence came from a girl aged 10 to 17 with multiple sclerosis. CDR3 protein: CASSLASGAIEQYF. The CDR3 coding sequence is TGCGCCAGCAGCTTGGCGTCGGGAGCGATCGAGCAGTACTTC.